What follows are 21 T cell receptor beta chains derived from one specimen sequenced in a study of cytomegalovirus exposure and HLA in healthy donors. The PCR ran on 60 Vbeta and 13 Jbeta primers. Profiled with immunoSEQ multiplex PCR; TCRdb holds only in-frame clones, not every one. The sample includes roughly 120,000 clones, around 10% of them seen just once. The specimen sequenced was PBMCs. The source is a man aged 25-45 years in good health and CMV-seronegative.

V gene TRBV5-4 combines with J gene TRBJ2-1; 16 bases are a match to TRBD2. After removal of 4 bases from V and 7 bases from J, the junction contained 5 bases not matched to a gene. The germline V gene has CDR1 SGHNT and CDR2 YYREEE (reference sequence). CDR3 length equals 16 residues. The DNA of the CDR3 is TGTGCCAGCAGCCGGGGACTAGCGGGAGGGTCTAATGAGCAGTTCTTC. Residues: CASSRGLAGGSNEQFF.

This clone was detected a few times. The rearrangement links TRBV30 to TRBJ1-1; D remains ambiguous. The CDR3 spans 12 residues. Looked up from germline, CDR1 is GTSNPN and CDR2 is SVGIG (reference sequence). Trimming cost V 3 bases and J 5 bases, with 10 bases left between them. The CDR3 spells CAWRLPGTEAFF. In DNA form, the CDR3 reads TGTGCCTGGAGACTACCGGGGACTGAAGCTTTCTTT.

This clone was counted a few times. The chain couples TRBV7-8 to TRBJ2-1; weak D call: TRBD2 (5 bases). The CDR3 spans 13 residues. CDR1 and CDR2 (germline): SGHVS, FQNEAQ. V gave up 4 bases and J gave up 8 bases, with 12 bases separating them. CDR3 DNA sequence: TGTGCCAGCAGCTATGCGGGCCCATATGAGCAGTTCTTC. It is translated as CASSYAGPYEQFF.

This rearrangement joins TRBV19 to TRBJ2-7; TRBD2 might be the D (5 bases). Germline CDR1 is LNHDA and CDR2 is SQIVND (reference sequence). CDR3 length: 14 amino acids. V lost 6 bases, J lost 0 bases, and 12 bases lay in between. Here the CDR3 DNA reads TGTGCCAGTAGCCTGAGTGGGAGCTCCTACGAGCAGTACTTC. Its protein is CASSLSGSSYEQYF.

The J gene is TRBJ2-7, the V gene TRBV11-3; no clear D gene. Trimming pared 4 bases from V and 0 bases from J, leaving 10 bases between. The CDR3 is 14 amino acids. Germline values: CDR1 SGHNT, CDR2 YENEEA. The CDR3 nucleotides read TGTGCCAGCAGCTCTGCCAGGCACTCCTACGAGCAGTACTTC. Protein product: CASSSARHSYEQYF.

Only a few counts were recorded for this clone. The genes are TRBV5-6 and TRBJ2-3; D remains unclear. The germline V gene encodes CDR1 SGHDT and CDR2 YYEEEE. The CDR3 consists of 16 residues. The V end was cut by 6 bases, the J end by 4 bases, with 21 bases between. Here the CDR3 reads CASTQSIDWSADTQYF. CDR3 DNA: TGTGCCAGCACCCAATCGATCGACTGGTCGGCAGATACGCAGTATTTT.

The chain links TRBV29-1 to TRBJ2-7; D unclear. The germline V gene encodes CDR1 SQVTM and CDR2 ANQGSEA. Trimming left V 5 bases short and J 0 bases short, with 8 bases between. The CDR3 is made up of 12 amino acids. The CDR3 loop reads CSVLEDSYEQYF. CDR3 bases: TGCAGCGTTTTAGAAGACTCCTACGAGCAGTACTTC.

This chain uses TRBV25-1 with TRBJ2-6; D not certain. V lost 4 bases and J 0 bases, leaving 4 bases between the germline ends. This CDR3 has 14 amino acids. Germline V gene data show CDR1 as MGHDK and CDR2 as SYGVNS. The CDR3 region has the DNA TGTGCCAGCAGTGTAGACTCTGGGGCCAACGTCCTGACTTTC. Translation gives CASSVDSGANVLTF.

This clone was seen more than once but under ten times. This chain links TRBV19 with TRBJ1-6; tentative D call: TRBD1 (5 bases). V was pared by 6 bases and J by 10 bases, with 10 bases between. The germline V gene has CDR1 LNHDA and CDR2 SQIVND (reference sequence). The CDR3 contains 12 residues. CDR3 protein: CASRDAGSPLHF. The DNA of the CDR3 is TGTGCCAGTAGAGACGCAGGGTCACCCCTCCACTTT.

The V and J genes are TRBV5-4 and TRBJ2-7; TRBD1 agrees at 7 bases. Trimming cost V 4 bases and J 0 bases; bases outside gene matches: 7. In germline, CDR1 is SGHNT, CDR2 YYREEE (reference sequence). This CDR3 has 15 amino acids. The CDR3 spells CASSRGTESSYEQYF. The CDR3, as DNA: TGTGCCAGCAGCAGGGGGACAGAAAGCTCCTACGAGCAGTACTTC. The whole variable domain, filled in from reference TRBV5-4 and TRBJ2-7, reads ETGVTQSPTHLIKTRGQQVTLRCSSQSGHNTVSWYQQALGQGPQFIFQYYREEENGRGNFPPRFSGLQFPNYSSELNVNALELDDSALYLCASSRGTESSYEQYFGPGTRLTVT.

V usage is TRBV5-5 and J usage is TRBJ2-7; D possibly corresponds to TRBD1 (6 bases). Per the germline V gene, CDR1 is SGHKS and CDR2 is YYEKEE (reference sequence). This CDR3 comprises 13 residues. The V end was cut by 7 bases, the J end by 7 bases, with 18 bases between. This chain's CDR3 is CASRAGASGEQYF. The CDR3, as DNA: TGTGCCAGCCGGGCAGGGGCCTCTGGAGAGCAGTACTTC.

Comment on this clone: One end of the junction is discordant with germline, which a read error may explain. The V gene is TRBV6-4, the J gene TRBJ1-5; D ambiguous. CDR1 is MRHNA, CDR2 SNTAGT, per germline. The CDR3 length is 13 residues. DNA of the CDR3: TGTGCCAGCAGTGACGAACAGAATCAGCCCCAGAATTTT. Its protein product is CASSDEQNQPQNF.

This chain uses TRBV7-2 with TRBJ2-5; 11 positions match TRBD2. The germline CDR1 and CDR2 sequences are SGHTA and FQGNSA. This CDR3 is 15 amino acids long. The V gene end was trimmed by 5 bases and the J gene end by 5 bases; junction bases not matched to a gene: 7. The DNA of the CDR3 is TGTGCCAGCAGCCTACTAGCGGGAGTTCATGAGACCCAGTACTTC. It encodes CASSLLAGVHETQYF.

This clone was found a few times. The V and J genes are TRBV15 and TRBJ2-1; 11 bases fit TRBD2. This CDR3 has 19 residues. The germline V gene has CDR1 LNHNV and CDR2 YYDKDF (reference sequence). V lost 3 bases, J lost 2 bases, and 12 bases stayed unmatched. CDR3 sequence reads: CATSSHPQRLAGPYNEQFF. For the CDR3, the DNA is TGTGCCACCAGCAGCCATCCTCAGAGACTAGCGGGGCCCTACAATGAGCAGTTCTTC.

The table lists this clone with a few counts. V is TRBV7-9 and J is TRBJ2-1, with 8 nucleotides matching TRBD1. V lost 4 bases and J lost 6; bases outside the gene matches: 2. This CDR3 is 13 amino acids long. CDR1 and CDR2 (germline): SEHNR, FQNEAQ (reference sequence). The CDR3: CASSSTGGNEQFF. The CDR3 coding sequence is TGTGCCAGCAGCTCAACAGGGGGCAATGAGCAGTTCTTC.

A few counts support this clone. The chain is built from TRBV7-8 and TRBJ2-3; TRBD2 matches 11 bases. The CDR3 has 16 residues. Germline V gene sequence: CDR1 SGHVS, CDR2 FQNEAQ. The V and J ends lost 1 base and 1 base, in that order; junction bases with no gene match: 1. As DNA, the CDR3 is TGTGCCAGCAGCTTAGGACTAGCGGGGCGCACAGATACGCAGTATTTT. This encodes CASSLGLAGRTDTQYF.

This clone has just a few counts. The chain recombines TRBV5-8 with TRBJ2-7, with D hard to call. Trimming removed 4 bases at V and 2 bases at J, with 4 bases between. The CDR3 extends over 11 amino acids. Germline V gene sequence: CDR1 SGHTS, CDR2 YDEGEE. The CDR3 sequence: CASSPAYEQYF. CDR3 DNA sequence: TGTGCCAGCAGCCCCGCCTACGAGCAGTACTTC.

This clone occurred a few times. The genes are TRBV19 and TRBJ1-5; 7 bases are a match to TRBD1. Germline assignment: CDR1 LNHDA and CDR2 SQIVND (reference sequence). The V gene end was trimmed by 6 bases and the J gene end by 3 bases; junction bases not matched to a gene: 5. This CDR3 contains 14 residues. The CDR3 coding sequence is TGTGCCAGTAGCCACCAGGGGGTCAATCAGCCCCAGCATTTT. Residues: CASSHQGVNQPQHF.

This clone was seen a handful of times. The chain combines TRBV30 with TRBJ2-4; a weak D match, TRBD2 (5 bases). This CDR3 region has 13 residues. Trimming left V 0 bases short and J 5 bases short, with 8 bases between. Germline loops: CDR1 GTSNPN, CDR2 SVGIG (reference sequence). The CDR3 coding sequence is TGTGCCTGGAGTGTCGGAGGTCAAAACATTCAGTACTTC. Translating gives CAWSVGGQNIQYF.

The table lists this clone with a few counts. The genes are TRBV11-3 and TRBJ1-1; D gene ambiguous. The V gene's germline CDR1 is SGHNT and CDR2 YENEEA. The CDR3 covers 13 residues. The germline V and J ends were trimmed by 1 base and 7 bases, with 10 bases remaining between them. CDR3 protein: CASSLVARSEAFF. In DNA, the CDR3 is TGTGCCAGCAGCTTAGTAGCCCGGAGTGAAGCTTTCTTT.

This clone was seen only a few times. The chain employs TRBV5-6 and TRBJ2-7; the D gene is possibly TRBD2 (5 bases). V was trimmed by 5 bases and J by 2 bases, leaving 14 bases between them. Germline V gene sequence: CDR1 SGHDT, CDR2 YYEEEE. This CDR3 contains 14 residues. The CDR3 DNA reads as TGTGCCAGCAGTTGGGAGAGTACACCCTACGAGCAGTACTTC. As protein: CASSWESTPYEQYF.